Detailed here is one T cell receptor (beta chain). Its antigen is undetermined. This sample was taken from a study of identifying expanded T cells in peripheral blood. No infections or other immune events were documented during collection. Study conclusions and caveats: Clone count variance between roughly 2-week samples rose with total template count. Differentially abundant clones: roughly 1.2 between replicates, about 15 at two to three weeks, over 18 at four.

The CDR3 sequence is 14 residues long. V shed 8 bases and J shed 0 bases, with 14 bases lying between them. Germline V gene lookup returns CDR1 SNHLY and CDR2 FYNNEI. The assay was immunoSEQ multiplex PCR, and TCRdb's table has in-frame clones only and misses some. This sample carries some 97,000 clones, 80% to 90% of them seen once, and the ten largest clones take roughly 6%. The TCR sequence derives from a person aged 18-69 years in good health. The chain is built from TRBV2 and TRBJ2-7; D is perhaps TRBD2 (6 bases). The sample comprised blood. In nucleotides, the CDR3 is TGTGCCAGCCGGGTCGGGGGAGTCTCCTACGAGCAGTACTTC. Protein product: CASRVGGVSYEQYF. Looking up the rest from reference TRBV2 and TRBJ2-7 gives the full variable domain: EPEVTQTPSHQVTQMGQEVILRCVPISNHLYFYWYRQILGQKVEFLVSFYNNEISEKSEIFDDQFSVERPDGSNFTLKIRSTKLEDSAMYFCASRVGGVSYEQYFGPGTRLTVT.